Presented here are 2 T cell receptor beta chains from one specimen sequenced in a study of T-cell reconstitution after alpha-beta-depleted transplantation in children. During its preparation, the TCRbeta library received unique molecular identifiers. In TCRdb, the PCR reads were re-called with MiXCR into one record per CDR3 protein. The sample shows 500,000 to 600,000 distinct CDR3 sequences, around 20% of them seen only once. The sequences come from PBMCs from the stem cell graft donor, collected from the stem cell graft. Source of these receptors: a human donor who donated a stem cell graft to a child with acute lymphoblastic leukemia.

In this sample, this clonotype turned up once. The CDR3 coding sequence is TGCAGCGTGGTGTTCCGCACAGGGGGGCTCGCCGCGTACGAGCAGTACTTC. This codes for CSVVFRTGGLAAYEQYF. The gene calls are TRBV29-1 and TRBJ2-7, with 8 positions matching TRBD1. CDR1 is SQVTM and CDR2 is ANQGSEA in the germline V gene. V shed 6 bases, J shed 4 bases, and the junction held 20 bases outside the gene matches. The CDR3 covers 17 residues.

This clonotype appeared a few times. This rearrangement joins TRBV20-1 to TRBJ1-1; 8 positions agree with TRBD1. The CDR3 length is 14 residues. With 0 bases clipped from V and 2 bases from J, the junction kept 2 bases outside the gene matches. CDR1 and CDR2 (germline): DFQATT, SNEGSKA (reference sequence). The CDR3 is CSAREGQVNTEAFF. The CDR3 DNA is TGCAGTGCTAGAGAGGGACAGGTTAACACTGAAGCTTTCTTT.